Each of the 12 T cell receptor beta chains below was sequenced from the same sample in a study of brain T cells in children with intractable seizures. Time point in this sample: blood from clinic visit 5 months post-surgery; TSC patient then seizure free. Sequenced by immunoSEQ multiplex PCR; TCRdb stores in-frame clones only, minus some. The table lists 300,000 to 400,000 clones, about 93% of them singletons. Specimen: peripheral blood, collected 4 to 5 months after surgery. The origin of the receptors is a boy under two years old with tuberous sclerosis and intractable seizures.

This clone has only one observation. This sequence joins TRBV7-9 and TRBJ2-1; 12 nucleotides line up with TRBD2. V was clipped by 9 bases and J by 5 bases; unmatched bases: 11. CDR1 and CDR2 (germline): SEHNR, FQNEAQ (reference sequence). This CDR3 is 16 amino acids long. The CDR3: CASTTTTSGSNNEQFF. CDR3 sequence (DNA): TGTGCCAGTACCACCACGACTAGCGGGAGCAACAATGAGCAGTTCTTC. Variable domain in full (rest from reference TRBV7-9 and TRBJ2-1): DTGVSQNPRHKITKRGQNVTFRCDPISEHNRLYWYRQTLGQGPEFLTYFQNEAQLEKSRLLSDRFSAERPKGSFSTLEIQRTEQGDSAMYLCASTTTTSGSNNEQFFGPGTRLTVL.

V usage is TRBV6-1 and J usage is TRBJ2-1; TRBD1 aligns across 8 bases. Trimming at V came to 2 bases and at J to 4 bases, leaving 1 base not matched to a gene. CDR1 is MNHNS and CDR2 is SASEGT in the germline V gene. The CDR3 is made up of 14 amino acids. The CDR3 is CASSEQGAYNEQFF. CDR3 sequence (DNA): TGTGCCAGCAGTGAACAGGGGGCGTACAATGAGCAGTTCTTC.

The V call is TRBV6-2 or TRBV6-3, the J call TRBJ1-2, with 8 bases aligning to TRBD1. The ends lost 5 bases at V and 5 bases at J; junction bases unmatched: 4. The germline gives CDR1 MNHEY, CDR2 SVGEGT. There are 13 residues in the CDR3. The CDR3 loop reads CASSAGQGYGYTF. For the CDR3, the DNA is TGTGCCAGCAGTGCCGGACAGGGTTATGGCTACACCTTC.

The chain joins TRBV15 to TRBJ1-5; D is ambiguous. Per the germline V gene, CDR1 is LNHNV and CDR2 is YYDKDF (reference sequence). V shed 0 bases and J shed 5 bases, with 5 bases lying between them. This CDR3 contains 13 residues. The CDR3 bases are TGTGCCACCAGCAGAGATGGGCATCAGCCCCAGCATTTT. It yields the protein CATSRDGHQPQHF.

The chain has TRBV29-1 and TRBJ2-7, with TRBD2 matching over 9 bases. V lost 4 bases and J lost 7; bases outside the gene matches: 11. From germline, CDR1 is SQVTM and CDR2 ANQGSEA. The CDR3 is made up of 14 amino acids. For the CDR3, the DNA is TGCAGCGTTGCCCCCCGGCTAGCGGGAAAGGAGCAGTACTTC. Translation gives CSVAPRLAGKEQYF.

This clone was picked up a small number of times. The gene calls are TRBV27 and TRBJ1-3; 7 bases map to TRBD1. The CDR3 extends over 14 amino acids. V lost 5 bases and J lost 4; bases outside the gene matches: 5. Germline CDR1 reads MNHEY; CDR2 reads SMNVEV (reference sequence). Written as DNA, the CDR3 is TGTGCCAGCAGTAAGGGGACAGACGGAAACACCATATATTTT. This gives the protein CASSKGTDGNTIYF.

The rearrangement joins TRBV9 to TRBJ2-2, with unresolved D. The CDR3 runs to 15 residues. From germline, CDR1 is SGDLS and CDR2 YYNGEE. Trimming cost V 0 bases and J 7 bases, with 13 bases left between them. This CDR3 reads CASSVADGWGGELFF. In DNA form, the CDR3 reads TGTGCCAGCAGCGTAGCTGACGGATGGGGCGGGGAGCTGTTTTTT.

The chain uses TRBV18 and TRBJ2-7, with TRBD1 matching over 9 bases. Looked up from germline, CDR1 is KGHSH and CDR2 is LQKENI. Germline trimming cut 3 bases from V and 7 bases from J; bases unmatched to any gene: 13. This CDR3 has 16 residues. CDR3 in DNA: TGTGCCAGCTCACCCTCCGACAGGGGGTATATCGGGGAGCAGTACTTC. Its protein product is CASSPSDRGYIGEQYF.

The V gene is TRBV18, the J gene TRBJ1-5, with a tentative D call TRBD1 (5 bases). This CDR3 has 13 residues. Trimming cost V 6 bases and J 6 bases, with 12 bases left between them. CDR1 and CDR2 from the germline V gene are KGHSH and LQKENI. Here the CDR3 reads CASSQIQGQPQHF. DNA for the CDR3: TGTGCCAGCTCGCAAATCCAGGGTCAGCCCCAGCATTTT.

The J gene is TRBJ1-1, the V gene TRBV5-1, with D uncertain. The CDR3 is 17 amino acids. The germline gives CDR1 SGHRS, CDR2 YFSETQ. V was shortened by 0 bases and J by 5 bases, with 20 bases between the two germline ends. CDR3 DNA sequence: TGCGCCAGCAGCTTGGGTACAACAGTATATGAACAAACTGAAGCTTTCTTT. Its translation: CASSLGTTVYEQTEAFF.

The V and J genes are TRBV27 and TRBJ2-5; 7 nucleotides match TRBD1. Germline V gene lookup returns CDR1 MNHEY and CDR2 SMNVEV (reference sequence). V was pared by 8 bases and J by 2 bases, with 8 bases of the junction left unmatched. This CDR3 spans 14 amino acids. CDR3 region: CASASRDRQETQYF. CDR3 nucleotide sequence: TGTGCCAGCGCTTCCCGGGACAGACAAGAGACCCAGTACTTC.

The chain couples TRBV2 to TRBJ1-4, with 8 bases matching TRBD1. Germline assignment: CDR1 SNHLY and CDR2 FYNNEI. The CDR3 is 16 residues long. The V and J ends lost 6 bases and 1 base, in that order; junction bases with no gene match: 7. The CDR3 nucleotides read TGTGCCAGCAGCGGACAGGGATCGCGAACTAATGAAAAACTGTTTTTT. Protein: CASSGQGSRTNEKLFF.